This TCR beta chain was profiled in a study of shared T cell receptors in the human thymus. Germline-derived CDR1 and CDR2 are SGHRS and YFSETQ. The CDR3 covers 15 residues. The ends were cut back, 3 bases at V and 0 bases at J, with 13 bases in the middle. Only in-frame clones appear in the TCRdb table, and some are missing; sequencing was by immunoSEQ multiplex PCR. The sample lists roughly 700,000 clones; roughly 90% were seen once. The sample was also linked to a second study, of human thymus T cells. That source notes: Having surgery to correct congenital heart defects, healthy Finnish infants acted as the donors. In corrective heart surgery, resections were taken, and these provided the thymus tissue. Gene usage for V and J segments appeared biased in thymic and blood repertoires. Thymic TCR repertoires of unrelated people reportedly overlapped highly.

The genes are TRBV5-1 and TRBJ2-7; tentatively, D is TRBD2 (6 bases). Sequencing used thymocytes. The receptor was derived from a boy younger than two with a congenital heart defect. The CDR3, as DNA: TGCGCCAGCAGCTCTGGGGGGAGATTCTCCTACGAGCAGTACTTC. It translates to CASSSGGRFSYEQYF.